This TCR beta chain was captured in a study of shared clonotypes between healthy human individuals. The CDR3 consists of 19 residues. The V end lost 9 bases, the J end lost 4 bases, and 33 bases lay between the germline ends. Study-wide results and caveats: Rarefaction gave evidence that sorted-subset sequencing remained incomplete despite large depth. Larger estimated richness was generally recorded for naive subsets relative to memory subsets.

Libraries were prepared by immunoSEQ multiplex PCR; TCRdb keeps only in-frame clonotypes and omits some of them. The sample has millions of clones, about 94% seen once. Details on this clone: The antigen is not known.

It was CD45RO-negative cells, positively selected for CCR7, that made up naive CD8 cells, with terminally differentiated effector memory CD45RA+ cells excluded. Adult Caucasians living in Nashville, Tennessee made up all of the donors. The sequence derives from a man younger than 30 in good health. Source material: naive CD8+ T cells sorted from blood. The chain couples TRBV6-7 to TRBJ1-2; D perhaps matches TRBD1 (5 bases). TRBV6-7 falls under the ORF class, with uncertain function. CDR3 sequence reads: CASYNLGRHQKGTIYGYTF. For the CDR3, the DNA is TGTGCCAGTTACAACCTGGGGCGGCATCAAAAAGGCACCATCTATGGCTACACCTTC.